This T cell receptor beta chain was sequenced during a study of blood T cell repertoires in COVID-19. Study at large: Acute and convalescent COVID-19 specimens originated in the United States, Italy and Spain.

Between the trimmed V and J ends, which lost 0 bases and 1 base, there was a span of 6 bases. The CDR3 has 14 residues. Germline lookup yields CDR1 LNHDA and CDR2 SQIVND (reference sequence). This clone appeared a few times. The sample holds other DNA sequences that translate to the same CDR3. The protocol was immunoSEQ multiplex PCR, while the TCRdb copy is restricted to in-frame clones and leaves out a portion. The table lists 200,000 to 250,000 clones, around 83% of them singletons, with roughly 10% in the top ten. Recruited during active infection, patients (from Seattle) were subsequently followed longitudinally.

The chain uses TRBV19 and TRBJ1-1, with D unclear. The sequencing input was peripheral blood. The receptor's source is a woman aged 45-65 years with COVID-19, enrolled during active disease. This CDR3 is CASSIDTQNTEAFF. The CDR3 region has the DNA TGTGCCAGTAGTATAGATACTCAGAACACTGAAGCTTTCTTT.